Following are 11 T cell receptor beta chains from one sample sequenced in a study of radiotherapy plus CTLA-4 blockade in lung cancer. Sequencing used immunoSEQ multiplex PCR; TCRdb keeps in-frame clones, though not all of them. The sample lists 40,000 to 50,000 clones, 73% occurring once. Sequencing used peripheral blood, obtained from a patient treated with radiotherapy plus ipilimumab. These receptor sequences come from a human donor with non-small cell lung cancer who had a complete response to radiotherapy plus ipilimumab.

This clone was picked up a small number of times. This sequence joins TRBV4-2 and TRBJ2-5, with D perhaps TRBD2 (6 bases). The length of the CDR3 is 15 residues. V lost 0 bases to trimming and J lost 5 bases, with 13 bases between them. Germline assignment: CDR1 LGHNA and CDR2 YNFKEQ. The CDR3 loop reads CASSQDYAGRETQYF. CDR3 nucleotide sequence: TGTGCCAGCAGCCAAGATTATGCAGGGAGGGAGACCCAGTACTTC.

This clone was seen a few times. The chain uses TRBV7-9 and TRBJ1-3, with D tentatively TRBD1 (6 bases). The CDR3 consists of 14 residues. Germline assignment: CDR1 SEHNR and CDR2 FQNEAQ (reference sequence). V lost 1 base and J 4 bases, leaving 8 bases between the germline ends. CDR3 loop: CASSLDRVGNTIYF. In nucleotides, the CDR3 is TGTGCCAGCAGCTTAGACAGGGTCGGAAACACCATATATTTT.

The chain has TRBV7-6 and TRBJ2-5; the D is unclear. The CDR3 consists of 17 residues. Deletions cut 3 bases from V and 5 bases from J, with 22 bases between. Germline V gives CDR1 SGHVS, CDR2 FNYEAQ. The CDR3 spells CASSFYSPSHLGETQYF. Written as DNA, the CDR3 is TGTGCCAGCAGCTTTTACTCCCCGAGCCACCTCGGGGAGACCCAGTACTTC.

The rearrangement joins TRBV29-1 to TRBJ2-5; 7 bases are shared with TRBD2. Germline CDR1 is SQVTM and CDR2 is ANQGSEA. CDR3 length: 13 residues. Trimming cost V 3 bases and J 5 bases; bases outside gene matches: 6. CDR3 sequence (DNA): TGCAGCGTTGAGAGTTCCGGGAGGGAGACCCAGTACTTC. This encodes CSVESSGRETQYF. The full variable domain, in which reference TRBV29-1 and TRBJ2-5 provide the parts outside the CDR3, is SAVISQKPSRDICQRGTSLTIQCQVDSQVTMMFWYRQQPGQSLTLIATANQGSEATYESGFVIDKFPISRPNLTFSTLTVSNMSPEDSSIYLCSVESSGRETQYFGPGTRLLVL.

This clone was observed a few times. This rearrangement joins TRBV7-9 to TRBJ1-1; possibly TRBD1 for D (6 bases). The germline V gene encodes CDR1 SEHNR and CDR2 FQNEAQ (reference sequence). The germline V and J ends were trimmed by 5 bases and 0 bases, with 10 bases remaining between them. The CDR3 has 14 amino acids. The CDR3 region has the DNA TGTGCCAGCAGCCGGGGACAACTGAACACTGAAGCTTTCTTT. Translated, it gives CASSRGQLNTEAFF.

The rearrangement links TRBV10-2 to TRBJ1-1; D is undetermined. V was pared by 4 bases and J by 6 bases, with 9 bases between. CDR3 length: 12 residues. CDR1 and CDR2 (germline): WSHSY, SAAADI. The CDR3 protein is CASSAGNPEAFF. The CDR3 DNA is TGCGCCAGCAGTGCGGGAAACCCTGAAGCTTTCTTT.

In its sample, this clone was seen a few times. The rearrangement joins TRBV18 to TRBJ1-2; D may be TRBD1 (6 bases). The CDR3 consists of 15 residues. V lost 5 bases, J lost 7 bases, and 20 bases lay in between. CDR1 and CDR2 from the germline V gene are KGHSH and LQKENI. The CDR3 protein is CASSSPDSWDGGYTF. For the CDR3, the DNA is TGTGCCAGCTCATCTCCGGACAGTTGGGACGGTGGCTACACCTTC.

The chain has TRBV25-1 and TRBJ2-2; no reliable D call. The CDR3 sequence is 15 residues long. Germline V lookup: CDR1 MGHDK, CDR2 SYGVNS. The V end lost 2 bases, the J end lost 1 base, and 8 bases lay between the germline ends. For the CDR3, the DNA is TGTGCCAGCAGTGAAGGGTCAGGGAACACCGGGGAGCTGTTTTTT. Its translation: CASSEGSGNTGELFF.

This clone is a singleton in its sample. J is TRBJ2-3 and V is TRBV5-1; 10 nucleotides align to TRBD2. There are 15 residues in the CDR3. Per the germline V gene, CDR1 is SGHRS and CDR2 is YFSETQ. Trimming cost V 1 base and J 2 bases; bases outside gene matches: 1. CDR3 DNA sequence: TGCGCCAGCAGCTTGACTAGCGGGACCACAGATACGCAGTATTTT. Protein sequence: CASSLTSGTTDTQYF.

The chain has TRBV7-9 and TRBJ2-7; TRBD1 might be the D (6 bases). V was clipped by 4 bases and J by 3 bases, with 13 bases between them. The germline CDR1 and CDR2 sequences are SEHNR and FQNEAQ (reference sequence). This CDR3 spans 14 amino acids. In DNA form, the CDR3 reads TGTGCCAGCAGCTCCACGACAGGACACTACGAGCAGTACTTC. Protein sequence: CASSSTTGHYEQYF. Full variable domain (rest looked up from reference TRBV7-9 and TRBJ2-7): DTGVSQNPRHKITKRGQNVTFRCDPISEHNRLYWYRQTLGQGPEFLTYFQNEAQLEKSRLLSDRFSAERPKGSFSTLEIQRTEQGDSAMYLCASSSTTGHYEQYFGPGTRLTVT.

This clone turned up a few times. CDR3: CASSLEQGSYNEQFF. The CDR3 region has the DNA TGCGCCAGCAGCTTGGAACAGGGCTCCTACAATGAGCAGTTCTTC. The chain joins TRBV5-1 to TRBJ2-1; D is possibly TRBD1 (6 bases). V dropped 0 bases and J dropped 0 bases, with 7 bases sitting between them. The CDR3 sequence is 15 residues long. The germline gives CDR1 SGHRS, CDR2 YFSETQ.